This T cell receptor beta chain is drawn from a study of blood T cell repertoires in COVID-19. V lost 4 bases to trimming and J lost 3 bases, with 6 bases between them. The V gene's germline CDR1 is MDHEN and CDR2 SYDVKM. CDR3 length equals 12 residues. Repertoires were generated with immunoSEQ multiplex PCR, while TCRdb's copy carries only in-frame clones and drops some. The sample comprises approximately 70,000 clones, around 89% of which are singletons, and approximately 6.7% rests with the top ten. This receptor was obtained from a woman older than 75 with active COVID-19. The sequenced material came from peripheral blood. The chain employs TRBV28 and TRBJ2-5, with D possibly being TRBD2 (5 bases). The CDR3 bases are TGTGCCAGCAGTTCGGGGAAAGAGACCCAGTACTTC. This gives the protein CASSSGKETQYF.